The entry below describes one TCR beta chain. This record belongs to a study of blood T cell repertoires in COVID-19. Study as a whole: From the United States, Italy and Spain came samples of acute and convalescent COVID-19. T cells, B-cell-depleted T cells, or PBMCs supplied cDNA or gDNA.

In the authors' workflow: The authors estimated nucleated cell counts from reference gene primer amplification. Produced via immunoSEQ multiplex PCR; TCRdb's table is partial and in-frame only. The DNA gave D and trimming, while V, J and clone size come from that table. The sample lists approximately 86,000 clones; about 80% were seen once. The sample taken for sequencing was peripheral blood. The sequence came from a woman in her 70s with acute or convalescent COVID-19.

CDR3 in amino acids: CASTSAGGRYNEQFF. The DNA of the CDR3 is TGTGCCAGCACCTCAGCGGGGGGGCGATACAATGAGCAGTTCTTC. The chain uses TRBV6-5 and TRBJ2-1, with TRBD2 identical over 10 bases. CDR1 is MNHEY and CDR2 is SVGAGI in the germline V gene. The CDR3 runs 15 residues. J lost 4 bases, V lost 7 bases, and 7 bases had no gene match.